Sequencing of this T cell receptor beta chain was carried out in a study of blood T cell repertoires in COVID-19. Study at large: Samples came from the United States, Italy and Spain, spanning acute and convalescent COVID-19. PBMCs, B-cell-depleted T cells, or T cells were the source of the cDNA or gDNA that made up the material.

Per the authors' pipeline: Amplification of reference gene primers was used by the study to estimate nucleated cell counts. TCRdb's copy holds only in-frame clones and misses some; the assay was immunoSEQ multiplex PCR. From that table come the V and J calls and clone size; the DNA was used to work out D and trimming. The profile shows roughly 21,000 clones, approximately 86% of them singletons. This CDR3 comprises 14 residues. Unmatched junction bases numbered 3, after V lost 1 base and J lost 5 bases. CDR1 is LGHNT and CDR2 is FRNRAP in the germline V gene. The V call is TRBV12-5, the J call TRBJ1-1; TRBD1 aligns across 8 bases. What was sequenced was peripheral blood. The clonotype comes from a human donor with acute or convalescent COVID-19. The donor label of this sample is uncertain. The CDR3 region is CASGLGQGYTEAFF. In DNA form, the CDR3 reads TGTGCTAGTGGTTTGGGACAGGGGTATACTGAAGCTTTCTTT. Filled out from reference TRBV12-5 and TRBJ1-1, the complete variable domain reads DARVTQTPRHKVTEMGQEVTMRCQPILGHNTVFWYRQTMMQGLELLAYFRNRAPLDDSGMPKDRFSAEMPDATLATLKIQPSEPRDSAVYFCASGLGQGYTEAFFGQGTRLTVV.